This TCR beta chain came from a study of blood T cell repertoires in COVID-19. Study-wide context: Donors in the United States, Italy and Spain gave samples during acute or convalescent COVID-19. Sources were T cells, B-cell-depleted T cells, or PBMCs; the material itself was cDNA or gDNA.

As originally analysed: Reference gene primer amplification in the assay estimated nucleated cell counts. The protocol was immunoSEQ multiplex PCR, while the TCRdb copy is restricted to in-frame clones and leaves out a portion. V, J and clone size reflect that table, while D and trimming were determined from the DNA. The sample includes tens of thousands of clones, 80% to 90% seen only once; the top ten take roughly 18%. Germline V gives CDR1 WSHSY, CDR2 SAAADI. The J segment lost 1 base and the V segment lost 6 bases, leaving 8 bases of the junction unmatched. This CDR3 comprises 16 residues. Sequenced material: peripheral blood. The sequence came from an older woman with acute or convalescent COVID-19. J is TRBJ2-3 and V is TRBV10-2; 9 bases agree with TRBD2. The CDR3 DNA follows: TGCGCCAGCAGCGGCCGGACTAGCGTTCGCACAGATACGCAGTATTTT. Residues: CASSGRTSVRTDTQYF.